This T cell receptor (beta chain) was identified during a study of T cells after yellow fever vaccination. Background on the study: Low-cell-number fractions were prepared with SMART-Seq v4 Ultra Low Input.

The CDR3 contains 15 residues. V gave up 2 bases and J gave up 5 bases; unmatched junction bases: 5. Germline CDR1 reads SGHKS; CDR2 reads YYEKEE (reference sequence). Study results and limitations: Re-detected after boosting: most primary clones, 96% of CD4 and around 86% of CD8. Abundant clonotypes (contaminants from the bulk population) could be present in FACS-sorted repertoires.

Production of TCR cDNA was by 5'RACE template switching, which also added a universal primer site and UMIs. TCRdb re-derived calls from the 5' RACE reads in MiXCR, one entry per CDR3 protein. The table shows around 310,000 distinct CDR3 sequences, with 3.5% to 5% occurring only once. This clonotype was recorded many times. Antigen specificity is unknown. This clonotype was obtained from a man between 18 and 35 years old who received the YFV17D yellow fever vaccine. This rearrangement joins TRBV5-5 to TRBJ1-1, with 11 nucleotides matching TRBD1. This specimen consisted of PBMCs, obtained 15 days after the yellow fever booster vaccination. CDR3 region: CASSLTGQGGTEAFF. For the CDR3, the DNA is TGTGCCAGCAGCTTAACGGGACAGGGGGGAACTGAAGCTTTCTTT.